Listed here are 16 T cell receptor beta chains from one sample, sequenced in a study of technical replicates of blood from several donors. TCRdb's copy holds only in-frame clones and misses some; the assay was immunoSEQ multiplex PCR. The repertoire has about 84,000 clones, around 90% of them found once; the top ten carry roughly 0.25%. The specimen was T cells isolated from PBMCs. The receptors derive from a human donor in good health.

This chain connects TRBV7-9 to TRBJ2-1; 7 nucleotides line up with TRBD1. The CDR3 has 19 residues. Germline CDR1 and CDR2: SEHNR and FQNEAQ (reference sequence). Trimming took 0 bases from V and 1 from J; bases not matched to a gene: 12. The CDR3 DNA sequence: TGTGCCAGCAGCTTAGCATGGGATAGACAGGGCAAGTCCTACAATGAGCAGTTCTTC. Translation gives CASSLAWDRQGKSYNEQFF.

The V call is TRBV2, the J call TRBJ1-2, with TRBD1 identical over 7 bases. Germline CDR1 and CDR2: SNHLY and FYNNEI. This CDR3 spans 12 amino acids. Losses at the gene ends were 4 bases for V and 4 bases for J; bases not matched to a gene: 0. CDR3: CASSGQGYGYTF. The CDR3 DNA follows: TGTGCCAGCAGTGGACAGGGCTATGGCTACACCTTC.

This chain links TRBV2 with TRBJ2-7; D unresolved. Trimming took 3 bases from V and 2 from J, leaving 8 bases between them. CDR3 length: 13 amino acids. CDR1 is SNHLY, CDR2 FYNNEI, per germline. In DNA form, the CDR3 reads TGTGCCAGCAGTGATGCGGTGGCCTACGAGCAGTACTTC. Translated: CASSDAVAYEQYF.

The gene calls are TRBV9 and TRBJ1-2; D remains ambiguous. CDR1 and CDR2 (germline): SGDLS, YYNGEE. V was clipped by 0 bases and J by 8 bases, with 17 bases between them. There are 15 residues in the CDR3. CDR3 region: CASSVGFRPPGGYTF. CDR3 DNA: TGTGCCAGCAGCGTAGGGTTCCGGCCTCCGGGGGGCTACACCTTC.

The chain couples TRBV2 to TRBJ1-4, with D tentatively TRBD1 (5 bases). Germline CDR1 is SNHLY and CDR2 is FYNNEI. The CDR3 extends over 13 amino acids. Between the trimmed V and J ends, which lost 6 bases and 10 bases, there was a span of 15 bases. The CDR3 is CASRGEGRVKLFF. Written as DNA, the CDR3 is TGTGCCAGCAGGGGGGAGGGTCGTGTAAAACTGTTTTTT.

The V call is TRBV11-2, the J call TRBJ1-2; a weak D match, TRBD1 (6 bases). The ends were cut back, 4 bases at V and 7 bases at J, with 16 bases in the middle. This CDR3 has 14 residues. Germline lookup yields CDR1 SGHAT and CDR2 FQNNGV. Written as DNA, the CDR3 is TGTGCCAGCAGCTCTGGCCGTTGGACAGTTGGCTACACCTTC. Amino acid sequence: CASSSGRWTVGYTF.

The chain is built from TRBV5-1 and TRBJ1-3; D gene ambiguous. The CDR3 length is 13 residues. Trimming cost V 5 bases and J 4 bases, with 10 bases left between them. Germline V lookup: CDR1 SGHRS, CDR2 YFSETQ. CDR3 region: CASSEAAGNTIYF. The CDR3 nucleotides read TGCGCCAGCAGTGAGGCTGCCGGAAACACCATATATTTT.

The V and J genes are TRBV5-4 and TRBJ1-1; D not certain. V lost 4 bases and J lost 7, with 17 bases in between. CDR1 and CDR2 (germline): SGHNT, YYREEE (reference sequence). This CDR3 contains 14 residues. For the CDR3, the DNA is TGTGCCAGCAGCCTCCAGCCGGGGAAGGGTGAAGCTTTCTTT. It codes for CASSLQPGKGEAFF.

In DNA, the CDR3 is TGTGCCAGCCGACTATTATCCAGCGATGTCTCCGAAGATACGCAGTATTTT. Protein: CASRLLSSDVSEDTQYF. V gene TRBV7-6 combines with J gene TRBJ2-3, with D possibly being TRBD2 (5 bases). Germline V lookup: CDR1 SGHVS, CDR2 FNYEAQ. CDR3 length equals 17 residues. Trimming pared 8 bases from V and 5 bases from J, leaving 26 bases between.

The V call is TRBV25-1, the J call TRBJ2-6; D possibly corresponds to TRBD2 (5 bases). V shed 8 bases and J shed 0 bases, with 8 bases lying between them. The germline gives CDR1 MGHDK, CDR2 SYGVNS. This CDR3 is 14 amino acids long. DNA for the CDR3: TGTGCCAGCGGGAGCCGCTCTGGGGCCAACGTCCTGACTTTC. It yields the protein CASGSRSGANVLTF.

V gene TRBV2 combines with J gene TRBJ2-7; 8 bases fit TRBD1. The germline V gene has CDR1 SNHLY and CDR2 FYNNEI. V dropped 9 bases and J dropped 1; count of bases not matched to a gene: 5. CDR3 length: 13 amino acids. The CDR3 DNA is TGTGCCAGTCGGACAGGGACATCCTACGAGCAGTACTTC. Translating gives CASRTGTSYEQYF.

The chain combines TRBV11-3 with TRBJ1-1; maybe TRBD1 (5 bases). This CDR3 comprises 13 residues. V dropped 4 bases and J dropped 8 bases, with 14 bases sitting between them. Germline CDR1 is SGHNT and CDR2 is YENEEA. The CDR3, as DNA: TGTGCCAGCAGCTACAATCTGGGGGGAGAAGCTTTCTTT. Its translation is CASSYNLGGEAFF.

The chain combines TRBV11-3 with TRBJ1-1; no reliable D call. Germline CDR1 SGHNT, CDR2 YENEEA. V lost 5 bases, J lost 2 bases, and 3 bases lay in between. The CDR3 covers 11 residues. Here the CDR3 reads CASSLNTEAFF. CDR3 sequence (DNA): TGTGCCAGCAGCCTAAACACTGAAGCTTTCTTT. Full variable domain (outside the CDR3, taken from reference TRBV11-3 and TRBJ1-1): EAGVVQSPRYKIIEKKQPVAFWCNPISGHNTLYWYLQNLGQGPELLIRYENEEAVDDSQLPKDRFSAERLKGVDSTLKIQPAELGDSAVYLCASSLNTEAFFGQGTRLTVV.

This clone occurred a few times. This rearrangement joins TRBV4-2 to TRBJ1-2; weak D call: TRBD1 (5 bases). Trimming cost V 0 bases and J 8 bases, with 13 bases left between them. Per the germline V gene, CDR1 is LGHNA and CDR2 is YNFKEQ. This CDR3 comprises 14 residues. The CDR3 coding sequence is TGTGCCAGCAGCCAAGAAGATGGGGCGTGGGGCTACACCTTC. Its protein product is CASSQEDGAWGYTF.

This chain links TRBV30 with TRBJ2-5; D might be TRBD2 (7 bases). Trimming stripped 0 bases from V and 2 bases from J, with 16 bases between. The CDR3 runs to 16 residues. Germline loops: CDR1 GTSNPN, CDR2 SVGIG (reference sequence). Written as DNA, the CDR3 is TGTGCCTGGAGTGTACTGGGGCGGGGGCCACAAGAGACCCAGTACTTC. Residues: CAWSVLGRGPQETQYF.

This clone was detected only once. CDR3 sequence: CASSLWGEGDRAVYEQYF. CDR3 nucleotide sequence: TGTGCCAGCAGCCTTTGGGGGGAAGGGGACAGGGCGGTCTACGAGCAGTACTTC. The V and J genes are TRBV7-9 and TRBJ2-7; 9 nucleotides align to TRBD1. The CDR3 contains 18 residues. V shed 5 bases, J shed 3 bases, and the junction held 17 bases outside the gene matches. Germline V CDR1 and CDR2: SEHNR, FQNEAQ (reference sequence). Using reference TRBV7-9 and TRBJ2-7 for the parts outside the CDR3, the full variable domain is DTGVSQNPRHKITKRGQNVTFRCDPISEHNRLYWYRQTLGQGPEFLTYFQNEAQLEKSRLLSDRFSAERPKGSFSTLEIQRTEQGDSAMYLCASSLWGEGDRAVYEQYFGPGTRLTVT.